The source of this TCR beta chain is a study of blood T cell repertoires in COVID-19. Overall study context: T cells, B-cell-depleted T cells, or PBMCs provided the cDNA or gDNA that served as material.

TCRdb keeps only in-frame clones here, not all; method: immunoSEQ multiplex PCR. The sample records 150,000 or so clones, approximately 85% being singletons. The sequence derives from a man between 60 and 70 years old with active or convalescent COVID-19. The sequencing input was peripheral blood.

CDR3 region: CASSLWESRNTEAFF. CDR3 coding DNA: TGTGCCAGCAGCTTATGGGAGTCCAGGAACACTGAAGCTTTCTTT. V is TRBV7-9 and J is TRBJ1-1; D not resolved. Germline V gives CDR1 SEHNR, CDR2 FQNEAQ (reference sequence). V lost 2 bases to trimming and J lost 1 base, with 11 bases between them. The CDR3 covers 15 residues.